The 23 T cell receptor beta chains listed next were all sequenced from one sample in a study of T cells in Graves' hyperthyroidism and ophthalmopathy. Amplification targeted TCR beta CDR3 regions from RNA transcripts. The HTBI set primed first-round TCR CDR3 RT-PCR. TCRdb reanalysed the multiplex PCR reads using MiXCR and keeps one entry per CDR3 protein. The sample has some 370,000 distinct CDR3 sequences; about 18% are singletons. The specimen sequenced was blood. These receptors originate from a woman in her twenties or thirties with Graves' hyperthyroidism that later progressed to Graves' ophthalmopathy.

In this sample, this clonotype turned up many times. V is TRBV2 and J is TRBJ2-1; no clear D. CDR1 is SNHLY, CDR2 FYNNEI, per germline. The CDR3 sequence is 15 residues long. The V end lost 1 base, the J end lost 0 bases, and 7 bases lay between the germline ends. The CDR3 DNA is TGTGCCAGCAGTGAAGGCCCCTCCTCCTACAATGAGCAGTTCTTC. Encoded protein: CASSEGPSSYNEQFF.

This clonotype showed up many times. The CDR3 region is CASSFIRGLRGEKLFF. The DNA for the CDR3 is TGTGCCAGCAGTTTTATTAGGGGTCTGAGAGGTGAAAAACTGTTTTTT. The chain employs TRBV28 and TRBJ1-4, with TRBD1 as a possible D gene (5 bases). The CDR3 contains 16 residues. Germline V CDR1 and CDR2: MDHEN, SYDVKM. Trimming removed 3 bases at V and 7 bases at J, with 18 bases between.

This clonotype was observed at least ten times. This chain connects TRBV11-3 to TRBJ2-1; perhaps TRBD2 as D (5 bases). The CDR3 runs to 13 residues. Germline CDR1 and CDR2: SGHNT and YENEEA. V dropped 2 bases and J dropped 6 bases, with 8 bases sitting between them. CDR3 protein: CASSLHGVNEQFF. CDR3 in DNA: TGTGCCAGCAGCTTACACGGGGTCAATGAGCAGTTCTTC.

This clonotype was seen at least ten times. The chain is built from TRBV28 and TRBJ2-3; D is possibly TRBD2 (6 bases). V lost 5 bases, J lost 2 bases, and 17 bases lay in between. Per the germline V gene, CDR1 is MDHEN and CDR2 is SYDVKM. CDR3 size: 16 residues. The CDR3: CASSGTGGELTDTQYF. The CDR3, as DNA: TGTGCCAGCAGTGGAACCGGGGGTGAACTCACAGATACGCAGTATTTT.

This clonotype was found many times. The rearrangement joins TRBV20-1 to TRBJ2-7; 7 nucleotides match TRBD1. Germline V lookup: CDR1 DFQATT, CDR2 SNEGSKA (reference sequence). Losses at the gene ends were 0 bases for V and 2 bases for J; bases not matched to a gene: 10. The CDR3 is 16 residues long. CDR3 DNA: TGCAGTGCTAGAGATGGACAGGCCGCCTTAACCTACGAGCAGTACTTC. Encoded protein: CSARDGQAALTYEQYF.

The V and J genes are TRBV5-1 and TRBJ1-3; no definite D call. Germline CDR1 reads SGHRS; CDR2 reads YFSETQ. CDR3 length equals 16 residues. Trimming cost V 0 bases and J 0 bases, with 10 bases left between them. DNA for the CDR3: TGCGCCAGCAGCTTGGCGGGTTCCCCCTCTGGAAACACCATATATTTT. It codes for CASSLAGSPSGNTIYF.

This clonotype has more than one count but fewer than ten. The V and J genes are TRBV19 and TRBJ2-7; weak D call: TRBD1 (6 bases). CDR1 is LNHDA, CDR2 SQIVND, per germline (reference sequence). V dropped 8 bases and J dropped 4 bases, with 9 bases sitting between them. The CDR3 runs to 11 residues. CDR3 nucleotides: TGTGCCAGTCGACAGGATTACGAGCAGTACTTC. It yields the protein CASRQDYEQYF. Together with reference TRBV19 and TRBJ2-7, the CDR3 gives the full variable domain: DGGITQSPKYLFRKEGQNVTLSCEQNLNHDAMYWYRQDPGQGLRLIYYSQIVNDFQKGDIAEGYSVSREKKESFPLTVTSAQKNPTAFYLCASRQDYEQYFGPGTRLTVT.

This clonotype was observed many times. The V call is TRBV30, the J call TRBJ1-2, with 7 positions matching TRBD1. CDR1 and CDR2 from the germline V gene are GTSNPN and SVGIG (reference sequence). The V gene end was trimmed by 5 bases and the J gene end by 2 bases; junction bases not matched to a gene: 5. The CDR3 length is 13 residues. DNA for the CDR3: TGTGCCTGGGGGGACAGTCGGAACTATGGCTACACCTTC. Amino acid sequence: CAWGDSRNYGYTF.

This clonotype was counted many times. The rearrangement links TRBV6-1 to TRBJ1-5, with a possible D match to TRBD1 (5 bases). The germline V and J ends were trimmed by 5 bases and 4 bases, with 15 bases remaining between them. The germline gives CDR1 MNHNS, CDR2 SASEGT. The CDR3 contains 15 residues. The DNA of the CDR3 is TGTGCCAGCAGTCCCCAGACAGCGCTGAATCAGCCCCAGCATTTT. Protein product: CASSPQTALNQPQHF.

This clonotype has at least ten counts. V is TRBV24-1 and J is TRBJ2-3, with 9 bases matching TRBD1. CDR1 is KGHDR and CDR2 is SFDVKD in the germline V gene. CDR3 length equals 17 residues. V lost 4 bases to trimming and J lost 6 bases; unmatched junction nucleotides: 13. CDR3 sequence (DNA): TGTGCCACCAGTGACGCCGGACAGGGGCTCCTCGGGGATACGCAGTATTTT. It yields the protein CATSDAGQGLLGDTQYF.

This clonotype was found many times. The genes are TRBV19 and TRBJ1-2, with D perhaps matching TRBD1 (5 bases). CDR3 length: 15 amino acids. Germline V gives CDR1 LNHDA, CDR2 SQIVND (reference sequence). The V gene lost 3 bases and the J gene lost 10 bases, with 21 bases spanning the gap. This CDR3 reads CASSILQPGRGFYTF. The CDR3 nucleotides read TGTGCCAGTAGTATCCTGCAGCCGGGACGAGGATTCTACACCTTC.

The V and J genes are TRBV27 and TRBJ1-5; D uncertain. CDR3 length: 14 residues. The germline V gene encodes CDR1 MNHEY and CDR2 SMNVEV (reference sequence). The ends were cut back, 4 bases at V and 1 base at J, with 8 bases in the middle. The CDR3 coding sequence is TGTGCCAGCAGTTCACGGGTCAGCAATCAGCCCCAGCATTTT. Translated, it gives CASSSRVSNQPQHF.

This clonotype was found many times. V is TRBV7-2 and J is TRBJ2-5; the D call may be TRBD1 or TRBD2 (6 bases each). The V end lost 6 bases, the J end lost 5 bases, and 19 bases lay between the germline ends. The CDR3 is 15 residues long. Germline V gene sequence: CDR1 SGHTA, CDR2 FQGNSA. This chain's CDR3 is CASSYEGGRWETQYF. DNA for the CDR3: TGTGCCAGCAGTTACGAGGGGGGCAGGTGGGAGACCCAGTACTTC.

This clonotype appeared many times. The rearrangement uses TRBV28 and TRBJ2-1; TRBD1 might be the D (5 bases). Germline V lookup: CDR1 MDHEN, CDR2 SYDVKM. V lost 2 bases and J 5 bases, leaving 13 bases between the germline ends. The CDR3 is 15 residues long. The CDR3 sequence: CASSLGQGPHNEQFF. The CDR3 coding sequence is TGTGCCAGCAGTTTAGGGCAGGGCCCCCACAATGAGCAGTTCTTC.

This chain connects TRBV4-2 to TRBJ1-4; no definite D call. CDR1 LGHNA and CDR2 YNFKEQ come from the germline V gene. The germline V and J ends were trimmed by 1 base and 4 bases, with 7 bases remaining between them. The CDR3 runs 14 residues. For the CDR3, the DNA is TGTGCCAGCAGCCAAGGGGCCTTTAATGAAAAACTGTTTTTT. Protein product: CASSQGAFNEKLFF.

This sequence joins TRBV5-5 and TRBJ2-3; 7 bases align to TRBD2. V was clipped by 0 bases and J by 5 bases; unmatched bases: 6. Germline V lookup: CDR1 SGHKS, CDR2 YYEKEE (reference sequence). The length of the CDR3 is 15 residues. The chain's CDR3 is CASSLVLAERDTQYF. CDR3 sequence (DNA): TGTGCCAGCAGCTTGGTTCTAGCGGAGAGAGATACGCAGTATTTT.

This rearrangement joins TRBV10-3 to TRBJ2-7, with no clear D. The V gene lost 6 bases and the J gene lost 3 bases, with 12 bases spanning the gap. Germline loops: CDR1 ENHRY, CDR2 SYGVKD. The CDR3 has 13 amino acids. The CDR3 DNA follows: TGTGCCATCAGCCTGGACGGCGACTACGAGCAGTACTTC. Its protein product is CAISLDGDYEQYF.

This clonotype was observed a handful of times. This may arise from a read error, as a much more abundant clone is one base away. The rearrangement joins TRBV7-8 to TRBJ1-1; D is perhaps TRBD1 (5 bases). V lost 5 bases to trimming and J lost 0 bases, with 13 bases between them. Germline loops: CDR1 SGHVS, CDR2 FQNEAQ. CDR3 length: 15 amino acids. The CDR3 DNA is TGTGCCAGCAGCCCCGCGACAGATATGAACACTGAAGCTTTCTTT. Translation gives CASSPATDMNTEAFF.

At least ten counts were recorded for this clonotype. DNA of the CDR3: TGTGCCTGGAACGATGGGGAAAAACTGTTTTTT. This codes for CAWNDGEKLFF. The chain links TRBV30 to TRBJ1-4; D is undetermined. CDR1 is GTSNPN and CDR2 is SVGIG in the germline V gene (reference sequence). CDR3 length: 11 residues. Between the trimmed V and J ends, which lost 4 bases and 8 bases, there was a span of 8 bases.

This clonotype has only a few counts. J is TRBJ2-1 and V is TRBV9; 8 positions match TRBD2. The CDR3 spans 15 residues. Germline V CDR1 and CDR2: SGDLS, YYNGEE. The trim removed 3 bases at V and 4 bases at J, leaving 6 bases unmatched. Here the CDR3 reads CASSELAERYNEQFF. The CDR3 DNA sequence: TGTGCCAGCAGCGAACTAGCGGAAAGGTACAATGAGCAGTTCTTC.

The J gene is TRBJ2-1, the V gene TRBV7-9; possible D gene TRBD1, 5 bases. Trimming removed 3 bases from V and 5 bases from J, with 17 bases in between. The germline CDR1 and CDR2 sequences are SEHNR and FQNEAQ (reference sequence). There are 16 residues in the CDR3. CDR3 in DNA: TGTGCCAGCAGCTTTGATAGGGGAATACTTAACAATGAGCAGTTCTTC. This encodes CASSFDRGILNNEQFF.

The CDR3 loop reads CASSRVWAAELETQYF. In DNA, the CDR3 is TGCGCCAGCAGCCGGGTGTGGGCGGCTGAGCTGGAGACCCAGTACTTC. The chain is built from TRBV4-1 and TRBJ2-5; D uncertain. Trimming left V 4 bases short and J 5 bases short, with 20 bases between. This CDR3 region has 16 residues. CDR1 is MGHRA and CDR2 is YSYEKL in the germline V gene.

This clonotype was detected many times. This chain connects TRBV7-9 to TRBJ2-3; D might be TRBD1 (5 bases). The CDR3 spans 16 residues. V was trimmed by 3 bases and J by 1 base, leaving 14 bases between them. The germline V gene has CDR1 SEHNR and CDR2 FQNEAQ (reference sequence). The CDR3 reads CASSFDPKTGTDTQYF. The CDR3 DNA is TGTGCCAGCAGCTTCGACCCGAAGACAGGCACAGATACGCAGTATTTT.